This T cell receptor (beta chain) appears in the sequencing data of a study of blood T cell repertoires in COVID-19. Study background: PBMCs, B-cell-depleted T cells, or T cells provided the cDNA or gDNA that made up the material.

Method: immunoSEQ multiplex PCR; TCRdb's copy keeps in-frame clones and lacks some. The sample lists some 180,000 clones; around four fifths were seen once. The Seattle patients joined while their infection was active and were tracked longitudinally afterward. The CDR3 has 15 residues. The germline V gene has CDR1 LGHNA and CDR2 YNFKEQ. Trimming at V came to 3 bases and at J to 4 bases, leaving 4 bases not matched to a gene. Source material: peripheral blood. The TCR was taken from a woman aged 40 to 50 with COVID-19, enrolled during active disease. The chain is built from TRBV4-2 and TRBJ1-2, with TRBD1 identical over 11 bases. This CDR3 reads CASSQGQGEVYGYTF. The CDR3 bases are TGTGCCAGCAGCCAGGGACAGGGGGAGGTCTATGGCTACACCTTC.